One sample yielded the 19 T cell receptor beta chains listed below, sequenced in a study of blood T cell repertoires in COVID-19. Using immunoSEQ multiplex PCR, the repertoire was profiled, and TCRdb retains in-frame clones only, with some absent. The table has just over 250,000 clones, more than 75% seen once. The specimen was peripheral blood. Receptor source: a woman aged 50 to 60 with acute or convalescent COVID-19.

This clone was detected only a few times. The CDR3 DNA reads as TGTGCCAGCAGTCAGCAGGCCCCCTTACGCGCCTATGGCTACACCTTC. Translating gives CASSQQAPLRAYGYTF. The chain employs TRBV27 and TRBJ1-2; D gene uncertain. Germline lookup yields CDR1 MNHEY and CDR2 SMNVEV (reference sequence). The CDR3 loop spans 16 amino acids. Trimming left V 5 bases short and J 4 bases short, with 20 bases between.

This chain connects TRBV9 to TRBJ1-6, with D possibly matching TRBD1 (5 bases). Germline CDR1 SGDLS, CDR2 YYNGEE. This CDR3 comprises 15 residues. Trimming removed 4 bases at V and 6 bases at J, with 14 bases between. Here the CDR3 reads CASSLGGISNSPLHF. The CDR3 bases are TGTGCCAGCAGCCTCGGGGGTATCAGTAATTCACCCCTCCACTTT.

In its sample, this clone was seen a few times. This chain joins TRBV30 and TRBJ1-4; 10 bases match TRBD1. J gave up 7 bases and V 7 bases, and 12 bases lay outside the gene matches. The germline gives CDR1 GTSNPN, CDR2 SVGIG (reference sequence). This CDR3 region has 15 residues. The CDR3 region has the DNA TGTGCCTTCCGGGACAGGGGAGGGTCAGGTGAAAAACTGTTTTTT. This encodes CAFRDRGGSGEKLFF.

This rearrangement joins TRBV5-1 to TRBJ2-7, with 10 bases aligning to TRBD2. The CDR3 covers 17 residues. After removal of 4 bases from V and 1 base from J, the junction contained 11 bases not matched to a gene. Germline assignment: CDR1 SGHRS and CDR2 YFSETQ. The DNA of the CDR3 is TGCGCCAGCAGCCTCACTAGCGGGGATAGTGTTTCCTACGAGCAGTACTTC. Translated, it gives CASSLTSGDSVSYEQYF.

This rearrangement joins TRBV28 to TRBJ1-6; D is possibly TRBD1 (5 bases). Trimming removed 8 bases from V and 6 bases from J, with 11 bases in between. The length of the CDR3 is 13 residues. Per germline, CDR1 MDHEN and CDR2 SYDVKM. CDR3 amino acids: CASRQGFNSPLHF. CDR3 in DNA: TGTGCCAGCCGGCAGGGCTTTAATTCACCCCTCCACTTT.

DNA of the CDR3: TGTGCCAGCAGCTTGCCGCTCCTAGGGGCAACCTACGAGCAGTACTTC. Translating gives CASSLPLLGATYEQYF. V is TRBV5-8 and J is TRBJ2-7; TRBD1 might be the D (5 bases). This CDR3 region has 16 residues. V was pared by 1 base and J by 2 bases, with 16 bases between. Looked up from germline, CDR1 is SGHTS and CDR2 is YDEGEE.

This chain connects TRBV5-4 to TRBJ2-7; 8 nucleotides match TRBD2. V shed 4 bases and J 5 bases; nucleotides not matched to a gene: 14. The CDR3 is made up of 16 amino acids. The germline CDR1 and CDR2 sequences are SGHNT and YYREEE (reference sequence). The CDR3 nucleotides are TGTGCCAGCAGCCGACCGGGGGAGCGGGAGACGGACGAGCAGTACTTC. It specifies CASSRPGERETDEQYF.

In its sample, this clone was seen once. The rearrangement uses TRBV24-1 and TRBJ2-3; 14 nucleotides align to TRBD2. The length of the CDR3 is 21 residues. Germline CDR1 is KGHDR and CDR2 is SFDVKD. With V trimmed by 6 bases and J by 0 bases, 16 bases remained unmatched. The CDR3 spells CATSTRLAGGTSPSSTDTQYF. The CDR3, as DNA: TGTGCCACCAGTACCCGACTAGCGGGAGGGACCTCCCCCTCTAGCACAGATACGCAGTATTTT.

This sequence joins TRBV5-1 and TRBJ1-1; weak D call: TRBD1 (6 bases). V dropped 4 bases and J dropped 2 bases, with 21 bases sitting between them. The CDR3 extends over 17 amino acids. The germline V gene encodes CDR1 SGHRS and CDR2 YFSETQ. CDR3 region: CASSQRQVREGNTEAFF. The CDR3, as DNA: TGCGCCAGCAGCCAACGACAGGTCCGGGAGGGTAACACTGAAGCTTTCTTT.

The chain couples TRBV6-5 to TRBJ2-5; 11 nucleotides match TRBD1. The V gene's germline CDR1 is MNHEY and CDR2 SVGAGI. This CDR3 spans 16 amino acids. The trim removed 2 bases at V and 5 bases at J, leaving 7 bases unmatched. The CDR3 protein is CASSYPGQGAGETQYF. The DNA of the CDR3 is TGTGCCAGCAGTTACCCCGGACAGGGGGCTGGCGAGACCCAGTACTTC.

DNA of the CDR3: TGTGCCAGCAGTTTAGCGGGACAGGGTTACAATGAGCAGTTCTTC. This encodes CASSLAGQGYNEQFF. The chain employs TRBV28 and TRBJ2-1; 9 bases are a match to TRBD1. The V gene's germline CDR1 is MDHEN and CDR2 SYDVKM. Germline trimming cut 2 bases from V and 4 bases from J; bases unmatched to any gene: 3. This CDR3 has 15 residues. Combining the CDR3 with reference TRBV28 and TRBJ2-1 gives the whole variable domain DVKVTQSSRYLVKRTGEKVFLECVQDMDHENMFWYRQDPGLGLRLIYFSYDVKMKEKGDIPEGYSVSREKKERFSLILESASTNQTSMYLCASSLAGQGYNEQFFGPGTRLTVL.

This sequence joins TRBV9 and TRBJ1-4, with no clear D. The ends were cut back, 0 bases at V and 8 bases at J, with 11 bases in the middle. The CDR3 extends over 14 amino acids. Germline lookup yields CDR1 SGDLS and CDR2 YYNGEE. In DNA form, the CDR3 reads TGTGCCAGCAGCGTAGATGGGAGGAGGGAAAAACTGTTTTTT. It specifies CASSVDGRREKLFF.

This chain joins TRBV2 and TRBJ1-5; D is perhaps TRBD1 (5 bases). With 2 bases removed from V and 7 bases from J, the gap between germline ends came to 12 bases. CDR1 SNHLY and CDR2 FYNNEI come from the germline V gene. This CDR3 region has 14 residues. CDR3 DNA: TGTGCCAGCAGTGAACAGGGAGGACGCCAGCCCCAGCATTTT. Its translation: CASSEQGGRQPQHF.

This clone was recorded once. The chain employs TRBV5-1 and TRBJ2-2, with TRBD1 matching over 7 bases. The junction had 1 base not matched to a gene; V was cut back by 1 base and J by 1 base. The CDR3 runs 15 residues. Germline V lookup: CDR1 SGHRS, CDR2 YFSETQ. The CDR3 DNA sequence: TGCGCCAGCAGCTTGAGACAGGGGAACACCGGGGAGCTGTTTTTT. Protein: CASSLRQGNTGELFF.

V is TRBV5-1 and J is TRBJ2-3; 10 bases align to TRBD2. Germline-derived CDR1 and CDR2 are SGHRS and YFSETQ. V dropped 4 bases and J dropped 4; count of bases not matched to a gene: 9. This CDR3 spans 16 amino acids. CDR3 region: CASSLHSGRNADTQYF. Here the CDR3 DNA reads TGCGCCAGCAGCCTCCATAGCGGGAGGAACGCAGATACGCAGTATTTT. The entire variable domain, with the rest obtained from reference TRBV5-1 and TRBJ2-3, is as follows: KAGVTQTPRYLIKTRGQQVTLSCSPISGHRSVSWYQQTPGQGLQFLFEYFSETQRNKGNFPGRFSGRQFSNSRSEMNVSTLELGDSALYLCASSLHSGRNADTQYFGPGTRLTVL.

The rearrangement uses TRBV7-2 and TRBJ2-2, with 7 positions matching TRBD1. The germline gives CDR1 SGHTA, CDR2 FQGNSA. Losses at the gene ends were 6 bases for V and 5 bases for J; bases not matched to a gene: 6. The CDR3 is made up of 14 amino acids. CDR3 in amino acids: CASRPDRETGELFF. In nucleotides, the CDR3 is TGTGCCAGCAGGCCCGACAGGGAGACCGGGGAGCTGTTTTTT.

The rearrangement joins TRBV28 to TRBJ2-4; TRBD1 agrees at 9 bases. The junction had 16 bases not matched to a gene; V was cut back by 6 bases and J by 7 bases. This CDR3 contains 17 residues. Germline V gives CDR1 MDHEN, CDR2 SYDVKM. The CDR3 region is CASSHIPQGAPVNIQYF. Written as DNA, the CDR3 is TGTGCCAGCAGCCACATACCACAGGGGGCGCCCGTTAACATTCAGTACTTC.

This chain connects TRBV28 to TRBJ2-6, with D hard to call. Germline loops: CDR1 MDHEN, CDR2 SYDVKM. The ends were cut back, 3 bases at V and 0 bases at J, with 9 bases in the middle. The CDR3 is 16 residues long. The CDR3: CASSFTGLSGANVLTF. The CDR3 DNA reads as TGTGCCAGCAGTTTCACGGGTCTCTCTGGGGCCAACGTCCTGACTTTC.

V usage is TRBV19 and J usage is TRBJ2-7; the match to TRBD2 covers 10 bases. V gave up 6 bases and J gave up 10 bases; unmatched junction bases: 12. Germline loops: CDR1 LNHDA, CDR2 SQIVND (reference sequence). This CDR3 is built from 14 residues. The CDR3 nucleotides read TGTGCCAGTAGCCCACACCCAAGCGGGAGGGATCAGTACTTC. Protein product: CASSPHPSGRDQYF.